The 15 T cell receptor beta chains presented below share a single source sample, sequenced in a study of T cells after yellow fever vaccination. One entry per CDR3 protein, called by TCRdb with MiXCR from the 5' RACE reads. This sample yields 10,000 or so distinct CDR3 sequences, of which 5.8% are seen a single time; roughly 0.87% belongs to the top ten. The starting material was PBMCs, either bulk or a sorted T-cell subset (CD4+, CD8+, memory, or dextramer-sorted; not recorded which), obtained on the day of the yellow fever booster vaccination. Every receptor here comes from a man aged 25-45 years who received the YFV17D yellow fever vaccine.

The chain employs TRBV20-1 and TRBJ2-3; TRBD2 matches at 11 bases. Germline assignment: CDR1 DFQATT and CDR2 SNEGSKA (reference sequence). The CDR3 consists of 16 residues. The ends lost 3 bases at V and 4 bases at J; junction bases unmatched: 9. The CDR3 DNA sequence: TGCAGTGCTAGTCCGCTCCTAGCGGGAGGCCCAGATACGCAGTATTTT. This encodes CSASPLLAGGPDTQYF.

This clonotype was seen repeatedly, ten times or more. The rearrangement uses TRBV12-3 or TRBV12-4 and TRBJ2-5; 14 bases align to TRBD2. V shed 4 bases and J 5 bases; nucleotides not matched to a gene: 6. This CDR3 contains 16 residues. In DNA form, the CDR3 reads TGTGCCAGCAGTTCGGGACTAGCGGGAGTAGGTGAGACCCAGTACTTC. Amino acids: CASSSGLAGVGETQYF.

This clonotype was seen many times. The rearrangement links TRBV20-1 to TRBJ2-3; D tentatively reads TRBD1 or TRBD2 (5 bases each). The CDR3 has 14 amino acids. V lost 3 bases and J 3 bases, leaving 13 bases between the germline ends. The germline CDR1 and CDR2 sequences are DFQATT and SNEGSKA (reference sequence). CDR3 residues: CSARRAGRTDTQYF. CDR3 DNA sequence: TGCAGTGCTAGGCGGGCAGGGCGGACAGATACGCAGTATTTT.

This clonotype was counted a few times. The rearrangement links TRBV4-2 to TRBJ2-1, with 8 bases aligning to TRBD2. This CDR3 is built from 15 residues. Germline assignment: CDR1 LGHNA and CDR2 YNFKEQ. The V segment lost 1 base and the J segment 8 bases; nucleotides outside the gene matches: 7. CDR3 region: CASSQGPSGLDEQFF. The CDR3 DNA sequence: TGTGCCAGCAGCCAAGGCCCTAGCGGGCTCGATGAGCAGTTCTTC.

This clonotype is termed medium-sized. V is TRBV4-3 and J is TRBJ2-4, with D possibly being TRBD1 (5 bases). The CDR3 sequence is 15 residues long. V dropped 4 bases and J dropped 3 bases, with 13 bases sitting between them. Germline values: CDR1 LGHNA, CDR2 YSLEER. DNA for the CDR3: TGCGCCAGCAGCCCCACCCCCGACAGCAAAAACATTCAGTACTTC. Its protein product is CASSPTPDSKNIQYF.

This clonotype came up many times. This chain joins TRBV7-6 and TRBJ2-1, with D possibly TRBD1 on 5 matching bases. Germline CDR1 SGHVS, CDR2 FNYEAQ. Trimming took off 5 bases at V and 6 bases at J, with 11 bases between the two ends. This CDR3 has 13 amino acids. The CDR3 DNA sequence: TGTGCCAGCAGCCTAGACAGTTCCAATGAGCAGTTCTTC. Translated, it gives CASSLDSSNEQFF. The full variable domain, rest sourced from reference TRBV7-6 and TRBJ2-1, is GAGVSQSPRYKVTKRGQDVALRCDPISGHVSLYWYRQALGQGPEFLTYFNYEAQQDKSGLPNDRFSAERPEGSISTLTIQRTEQRDSAMYRCASSLDSSNEQFFGPGTRLTVL.

A word on this clonotype: A read error is possible here, since a much larger clone lies one base away. The chain has TRBV29-1 and TRBJ1-1; a weak D match, TRBD1 (5 bases). Germline CDR1 reads SQVTM; CDR2 reads ANQGSEA. The CDR3 has 12 amino acids. Between the trimmed V and J ends, which lost 4 bases and 9 bases, there was a span of 15 bases. This CDR3 is CSVAGGSGQAFF. The CDR3 coding sequence is TGCAGCGTTGCGGGGGGTAGTGGGCAAGCTTTCTTT.

The chain recombines TRBV18 with TRBJ2-7, with D possibly matching TRBD2 (6 bases). Germline V gene lookup returns CDR1 KGHSH and CDR2 LQKENI. The V gene lost 2 bases and the J gene lost 2 bases, with 16 bases spanning the gap. The CDR3 has 16 amino acids. CDR3 in amino acids: CASSPGGNAPPYEQYF. The CDR3 nucleotides are TGTGCCAGCTCACCAGGGGGGAATGCACCCCCCTACGAGCAGTACTTC.

This clonotype occurred many times. This chain connects TRBV6-5 to TRBJ1-1; a weak D match, TRBD1 (5 bases). Germline V gives CDR1 MNHEY, CDR2 SVGAGI. CDR3 length: 14 amino acids. Trimming removed 6 bases at V and 1 base at J, with 12 bases between. CDR3 sequence (DNA): TGTGCCAGCAGGTTACTGGGACCGAACACTGAAGCTTTCTTT. Protein: CASRLLGPNTEAFF.

This clonotype is medium-sized (0.01 to 0.1%) by share. The rearrangement joins TRBV29-1 to TRBJ2-7; a weak D match, TRBD2 (6 bases). Germline CDR1 SQVTM, CDR2 ANQGSEA. The CDR3 loop spans 12 amino acids. The V end lost 6 bases, the J end lost 3 bases, and 12 bases lay between the germline ends. For the CDR3, the DNA is TGCAGCGTCCGGGACTCCCTCTACGAGCAGTACTTC. This translates into CSVRDSLYEQYF.

This clonotype appeared many times. The V call is TRBV10-2, the J call TRBJ2-1; D gene ambiguous. This CDR3 is built from 16 residues. Trimming left V 1 base short and J 0 bases short, with 10 bases between. The germline V gene has CDR1 WSHSY and CDR2 SAAADI. CDR3 sequence reads: CASSEFPGDSYNEQFF. The CDR3 nucleotides are TGCGCCAGCAGTGAGTTCCCAGGAGACTCCTACAATGAGCAGTTCTTC.

This clonotype is medium-sized (0.01 to 0.1%) within its sample. The V and J genes are TRBV12-5 and TRBJ2-6; D uncertain. Germline CDR1 and CDR2: LGHNT and FRNRAP. Deletions cut 2 bases from V and 2 bases from J, with 19 bases between. There are 19 residues in the CDR3. The CDR3: CASGLPNRGALPGANVLTF. CDR3 DNA sequence: TGTGCTAGTGGTTTGCCCAATCGTGGAGCCCTACCTGGGGCCAACGTCCTGACTTTC.

By share, this clonotype counts as medium-sized. The chain has TRBV21-1 and TRBJ2-2. TRBV21-1 is an annotated pseudogene. The CDR3 consists of 11 residues. The CDR3 DNA reads TGTGCCAGCCTGGCGGAAGAGGAGCTGTTTTTT. Its protein product is CASLAEEELFF.

At least ten counts were recorded for this clonotype. The gene calls are TRBV20-1 and TRBJ1-2, with D uncertain. The length of the CDR3 is 15 residues. Trimming cost V 0 bases and J 2 bases, with 13 bases left between them. CDR1 is DFQATT and CDR2 is SNEGSKA in the germline V gene (reference sequence). CDR3 bases: TGCAGTGCTAGAGATTCGAGGTCTGGGAACTATGGCTACACCTTC. Protein sequence: CSARDSRSGNYGYTF.

This rearrangement joins TRBV5-6 to TRBJ2-3, with TRBD2 matching over 9 bases. CDR3 length: 18 residues. The germline CDR1 and CDR2 sequences are SGHDT and YYEEEE. V was pared by 6 bases and J by 2 bases, with 16 bases of the junction left unmatched. The CDR3 DNA reads TGTGCCAGCACCGCCCTGGGGAGCCTAGCGGGGTACACAGATACGCAGTATTTT. Translated: CASTALGSLAGYTDTQYF.